The 5 T cell receptor beta chains below come from one sample, sequenced in a study of T cell responses to AZD1222 COVID-19 vaccine. Only in-frame clones appear in the TCRdb table, and some are missing; sequencing was by immunoSEQ multiplex PCR. The sample has about 140,000 clones, just under 95% seen once; the top ten hold about 4.8%. Source: peripheral blood, taken on day 0 of AZD1222 vaccination. All receptors come from an adult in good health.

V usage is TRBV2 and J usage is TRBJ2-6; 10 bases agree with TRBD2. V was pared by 7 bases and J by 1 base, with 1 base of the junction left unmatched. The CDR3 is 15 amino acids. Germline assignment: CDR1 SNHLY and CDR2 FYNNEI. The chain's CDR3 is CASTSGGSGANVLTF. DNA for the CDR3: TGTGCCAGCACTAGCGGGGGATCTGGGGCCAACGTCCTGACTTTC. Complete variable domain (other parts from reference TRBV2 and TRBJ2-6): EPEVTQTPSHQVTQMGQEVILRCVPISNHLYFYWYRQILGQKVEFLVSFYNNEISEKSEIFDDQFSVERPDGSNFTLKIRSTKLEDSAMYFCASTSGGSGANVLTFGAGSRLTVL.

This clone was seen just once. The chain employs TRBV3-1 (or the pseudogene TRBV3-2) and TRBJ1-1, with D uncertain. The CDR3 spans 13 residues. V lost 6 bases and J lost 1, with 9 bases in between. CDR1 is LGHDT and CDR2 is YNNKEL in the germline V gene (reference sequence). CDR3 sequence: CASSFTANTEAFF. The DNA of the CDR3 is TGTGCCAGCAGTTTCACAGCGAACACTGAAGCTTTCTTT.

The sample holds a few counts of this clone. V is TRBV7-9 and J is TRBJ1-1, with a tentative D call TRBD1 (5 bases). The V end was cut by 1 base, the J end by 11 bases, with 20 bases between. CDR3 size: 15 residues. Germline V CDR1 and CDR2: SEHNR, FQNEAQ (reference sequence). CDR3 DNA sequence: TGTGCCAGCAGCTTAGTGGCAGCTCCGATTCGGGGGGCTTTCTTT. Protein sequence: CASSLVAAPIRGAFF.

The V and J genes are TRBV3-1 (or the pseudogene TRBV3-2) and TRBJ2-1; 10 nucleotides agree with TRBD2. V lost 4 bases and J lost 7; bases outside the gene matches: 16. CDR3 length equals 18 residues. Germline CDR1 LGHDT, CDR2 YNNKEL (reference sequence). CDR3 sequence: CASSRLDPSGGFGNEQFF. The CDR3 DNA is TGTGCCAGCAGCCGATTAGATCCTAGCGGGGGATTTGGAAATGAGCAGTTCTTC.

This chain uses TRBV29-1 with TRBJ2-7, with 13 positions matching TRBD2. With 6 bases clipped from V and 4 bases from J, the junction kept 3 bases outside the gene matches. Germline V CDR1 and CDR2: SQVTM, ANQGSEA. The CDR3 runs 13 residues. Here the CDR3 DNA reads TGCAGCGTAGGGACTAGCGGGAATTACGAGCAGTACTTC. This gives the protein CSVGTSGNYEQYF.